This T cell receptor (beta chain) was documented in a study of T-cell reconstitution after alpha-beta-depleted transplantation in children. Findings of the study overall: Approximately two months post-transplant, alpha-beta T cells reportedly originated from several hundred expanded graft clones. Among T cells one year after transplant, newly produced cells accounted for most counts and diversity. Day-60 TCRbeta diversity that was high in some patients was derived from surviving recipient T cells and thymic progenitors.

TCRbeta library preparation incorporated unique molecular identifiers. TCRdb itself ran the PCR reads through MiXCR, one entry per CDR3 protein. This table holds hundreds of thousands of distinct CDR3 sequences, about an eighth found once. In this sample, this clonotype turned up a few times. Its specificity is not known. V was clipped by 5 bases and J by 6 bases, with 20 bases between them. The CDR3 loop spans 15 amino acids. CDR1 is MDHEN and CDR2 is SYDVKM in the germline V gene. The chain employs TRBV28 and TRBJ2-7; the D gene is possibly TRBD2 (6 bases). This clonotype was sampled from a male patient aged 10-17 years who had a stem cell transplant for acute myeloid leukemia, so the T cells may come from the graft donor. The specimen was PBMCs, mostly from graft donor cells, collected 360 days after TCRalphabeta/CD19-depleted stem cell transplant. The DNA for the CDR3 is TGTGCCAGCAGTGGGTTGGGTACTAGCCGGGCCGAGCAGTACTTC. It specifies CASSGLGTSRAEQYF.